This entry lists 16 T cell receptor beta chains sequenced from one sample in a study of PD-1 blockade in mismatch repair-deficient tumors. Generated by immunoSEQ multiplex PCR, the TCRdb table keeps only in-frame clones and is missing some. Found here are some 100,000 clones, roughly four fifths of them singletons; the top ten hold 6.3%. This specimen consisted of peripheral blood, obtained about 36 weeks after starting pembrolizumab. Receptors were obtained from an adult with mismatch repair-deficient cancer.

This sequence joins TRBV18 and TRBJ1-1; no definite D call. The V end lost 2 bases, the J end lost 8 bases, and 6 bases lay between the germline ends. Looked up from germline, CDR1 is KGHSH and CDR2 is LQKENI. There are 11 residues in the CDR3. Written as DNA, the CDR3 is TGTGCCAGCTCACCAGGTTCCGAAGCTTTCTTT. It yields the protein CASSPGSEAFF.

The V call is TRBV2, the J call TRBJ2-3, with D tentatively TRBD2 (6 bases). Germline assignment: CDR1 SNHLY and CDR2 FYNNEI. The CDR3 covers 19 residues. Trimming cost V 2 bases and J 0 bases, with 21 bases left between them. CDR3 nucleotide sequence: TGTGCCAGCAGTGAAACGGAGCGGGTGACACCCTCTAGCACAGATACGCAGTATTTT. The encoded protein is CASSETERVTPSSTDTQYF.

V gene TRBV19 combines with J gene TRBJ2-7; 7 bases align to TRBD2. Germline V gene data show CDR1 as LNHDA and CDR2 as SQIVND (reference sequence). This CDR3 is 14 amino acids long. V trimming: 6 bases; J trimming: 0 bases; junction bases outside the gene matches: 5. The CDR3 sequence: CASRMGGSSYEQYF. DNA for the CDR3: TGTGCCAGTAGGATGGGCGGGAGCTCCTACGAGCAGTACTTC.

This chain's CDR3 is CASHDGNTIYF. The CDR3 DNA follows: TGTGCCAGCCACGATGGAAACACCATATATTTT. The chain uses TRBV28 and TRBJ1-3; D ambiguous. Trimming cost V 8 bases and J 3 bases, with 5 bases left between them. Germline loops: CDR1 MDHEN, CDR2 SYDVKM. There are 11 residues in the CDR3.

The V gene is TRBV2, the J gene TRBJ2-1, with a weak D call TRBD2 (6 bases). Between the trimmed V and J ends, which lost 7 bases and 6 bases, there was a span of 22 bases. This CDR3 is built from 16 residues. The germline V gene has CDR1 SNHLY and CDR2 FYNNEI. The CDR3 nucleotides read TGTGCCAGCACCAAGACTAGTGGGGATCGTAGCAATGAGCAGTTCTTC. Its protein is CASTKTSGDRSNEQFF.

The chain carries TRBV7-6 and TRBJ2-2; D might be TRBD2 (6 bases). The CDR3 consists of 16 residues. Trimming took off 1 base at V and 1 base at J, with 10 bases between the two ends. The germline gives CDR1 SGHVS, CDR2 FNYEAQ. In DNA form, the CDR3 reads TGTGCCAGCAGCTTAGTCGTTAGCGGGAACACCGGGGAGCTGTTTTTT. Its protein product is CASSLVVSGNTGELFF.

The V gene is TRBV5-1, the J gene TRBJ2-6; 9 bases match TRBD2. V gave up 2 bases and J gave up 1 base; unmatched junction bases: 16. From germline, CDR1 is SGHRS and CDR2 YFSETQ. The CDR3 sequence is 21 residues long. The DNA for the CDR3 is TGCGCCAGCAGCTTTGGAATTAGCGGGAGTCTAAAAGGGTCTGGGGCCAACGTCCTGACTTTC. This gives the protein CASSFGISGSLKGSGANVLTF.

The gene calls are TRBV5-4 and TRBJ1-1, with D possibly TRBD1 on 6 matching bases. CDR1 SGHNT and CDR2 YYREEE come from the germline V gene (reference sequence). The CDR3 loop spans 16 amino acids. Between the trimmed V and J ends, which lost 0 bases and 7 bases, there was a span of 19 bases. The CDR3 coding sequence is TGTGCCAGCAGCTTGGGAGTACAGGGTCTGTTGAGTGAAGCTTTCTTT. The encoded protein is CASSLGVQGLLSEAFF.

The chain couples TRBV14 to TRBJ2-1, with TRBD2 identical over 7 bases. CDR1 is SGHDN, CDR2 FVKESK, per germline. The ends lost 9 bases at V and 4 bases at J; junction bases unmatched: 9. The CDR3 loop spans 14 amino acids. The CDR3 loop is CASRMAGAYNEQFF. In nucleotides, the CDR3 is TGTGCCAGTCGTATGGCGGGAGCTTACAATGAGCAGTTCTTC.

The chain combines TRBV13 with TRBJ1-1; 10 bases line up with TRBD1. The J segment lost 3 bases and the V segment lost 1 base, leaving 14 bases of the junction unmatched. Per the germline V gene, CDR1 is PRHDT and CDR2 is FYEKMQ (reference sequence). The CDR3 length is 19 residues. The CDR3 spells CASSLVGWDRGYRDTEAFF. The CDR3 DNA sequence: TGTGCCAGCAGCTTAGTGGGCTGGGACAGGGGCTACAGGGACACTGAAGCTTTCTTT.

The rearrangement links TRBV15 to TRBJ2-5, with D tentatively TRBD2 (5 bases). Between the trimmed V and J ends, which lost 2 bases and 2 bases, there was a span of 9 bases. Germline CDR1 and CDR2: LNHNV and YYDKDF (reference sequence). The CDR3 runs 14 residues. CDR3 loop: CATSRRLNQETQYF. The CDR3 DNA reads TGTGCCACCAGCAGACGACTAAATCAAGAGACCCAGTACTTC.

To note about this clone: A junction boundary mismatches the germline segment, possibly from a read error. This chain links TRBV7-8 with TRBJ2-1; D possibly corresponds to TRBD2 (6 bases). The CDR3 loop spans 16 amino acids. Per germline, CDR1 SGHVS and CDR2 FQNEAQ. The CDR3 nucleotides read TGTGCCAGCACCGACAACCTAGCGCCCTCCGACAATGAGCAGTTCTTC. Translation gives CASTDNLAPSDNEQFF.

The chain is built from TRBV28 and TRBJ1-5; D perhaps matches TRBD1 (6 bases). The V gene lost 7 bases and the J gene lost 7 bases, with 20 bases spanning the gap. The CDR3 is made up of 15 amino acids. Germline CDR1 MDHEN, CDR2 SYDVKM. CDR3 residues: CASTIGGAINQPQHF. CDR3 bases: TGTGCCAGCACCATCGGGGGGGCGATTAACCAGCCCCAGCATTTT. The full variable domain, rest sourced from reference TRBV28 and TRBJ1-5, is DVKVTQSSRYLVKRTGEKVFLECVQDMDHENMFWYRQDPGLGLRLIYFSYDVKMKEKGDIPEGYSVSREKKERFSLILESASTNQTSMYLCASTIGGAINQPQHFGDGTRLSIL.

In DNA form, the CDR3 reads TGTGCCAGCTCAACTCCCACGGACATGCACTCTGGGGCCAACGTCCTGACTTTC. It specifies CASSTPTDMHSGANVLTF. The chain combines TRBV18 with TRBJ2-6, with D possibly being TRBD1 (5 bases). Germline-derived CDR1 and CDR2 are KGHSH and LQKENI. The CDR3 has 18 residues. The ends were cut back, 5 bases at V and 0 bases at J, with 17 bases in the middle.

This clone was counted between two and nine times. Mismatch with germline at one junction end may stem from a read error. V is TRBV7-7 and J is TRBJ2-7; 9 positions match TRBD1. The CDR3 length is 13 residues. Germline V gene data show CDR1 as SSHAT and CDR2 as FNYEAQ (reference sequence). CDR3: CASSPDRGHEQYF. CDR3 sequence (DNA): TGTGCTAGCAGCCCGGACAGGGGACACGAGCAGTACTTC.

The chain uses TRBV2 and TRBJ2-1; 7 nucleotides agree with TRBD2. The germline V gene encodes CDR1 SNHLY and CDR2 FYNNEI. J was trimmed by 2 bases and V by 5 bases; bases with no gene match: 6. The CDR3 has 15 residues. In DNA form, the CDR3 reads TGTGCCAGCAGTTGGGGAGGGGAAACCTACAATGAGCAGTTCTTC. This encodes CASSWGGETYNEQFF.